The T cell receptor (beta chain) described here comes from a study of cytomegalovirus exposure and HLA in healthy donors. In the case of this clone: Antigen unknown.

V shed 7 bases and J shed 2 bases, with 17 bases lying between them. Per germline, CDR1 SNHLY and CDR2 FYNNEI. CDR3 length: 15 amino acids. The PCR employed 60 Vbeta primers together with 13 Jbeta primers. The table came from immunoSEQ multiplex PCR; TCRdb's copy has only in-frame clones and leaves some out. The sample's table shows fewer than 200,000 clones. Study observations and caveats: In a later analysis, across HLA loci, associated TCR counts were highest for DRB1, lowest for HLA-C.

This clonotype was obtained from a man between 25 and 39 years old in good health and CMV-seronegative. The chain employs TRBV2 and TRBJ1-1, with a tentative D call TRBD1 (6 bases). The sequencing sample was made of PBMCs. The CDR3 bases are TGTGCCAGCATCGAAGGGGGATCACGTAACACTGAAGCTTTCTTT. It specifies CASIEGGSRNTEAFF.